This TCR beta chain was obtained from a study of blood T cell repertoires in COVID-19. Study overall: Samples taken during acute and convalescent COVID-19 were collected in the United States, Italy and Spain. Sample material is recorded as cDNA or gDNA derived from T cells, B-cell-depleted T cells, or PBMCs.

Per the study methods: Nucleated cell counts were estimated from reference gene primer amplification. Produced via immunoSEQ multiplex PCR; TCRdb's table is partial and in-frame only. That table is the source of V, J and clone size, and D and trimming were worked out from the DNA. The profile shows 70,000 to 100,000 clones, about 86% of them singletons. The ends lost 3 bases at V and 7 bases at J; junction bases unmatched: 11. The V gene's germline CDR1 is ENHRY and CDR2 SYGVKD. CDR3 length: 16 amino acids. This TCR came from an elderly man with active or convalescent COVID-19. This sequence joins TRBV10-3 and TRBJ2-1, with TRBD2 identical over 8 bases. Sequenced: peripheral blood. In DNA, the CDR3 is TGTGCCATCAGTGAAGGGTACGGCGGGAGGCGTAATGAGCAGTTCTTC. Protein product: CAISEGYGGRRNEQFF.